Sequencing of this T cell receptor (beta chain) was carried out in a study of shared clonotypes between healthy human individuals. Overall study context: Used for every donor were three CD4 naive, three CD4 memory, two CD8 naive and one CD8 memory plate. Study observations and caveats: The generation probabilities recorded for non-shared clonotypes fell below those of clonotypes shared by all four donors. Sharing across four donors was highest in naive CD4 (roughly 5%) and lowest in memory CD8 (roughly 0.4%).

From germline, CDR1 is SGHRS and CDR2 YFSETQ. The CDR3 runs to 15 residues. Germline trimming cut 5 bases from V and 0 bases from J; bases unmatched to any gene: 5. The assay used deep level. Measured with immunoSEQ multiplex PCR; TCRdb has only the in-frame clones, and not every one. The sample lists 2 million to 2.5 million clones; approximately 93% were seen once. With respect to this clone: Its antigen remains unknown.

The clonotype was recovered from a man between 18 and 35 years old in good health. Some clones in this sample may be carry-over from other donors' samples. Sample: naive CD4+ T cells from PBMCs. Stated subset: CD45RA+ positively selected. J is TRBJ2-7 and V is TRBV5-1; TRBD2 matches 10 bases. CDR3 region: CASSFTSGNSYEQYF. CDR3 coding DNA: TGCGCCAGCAGTTTTACTAGCGGGAACTCCTACGAGCAGTACTTC.